A selection of T cell receptor beta chains follows, all from one sample in a study of T cells after posttransplantation cyclophosphamide. TCRdb's copy holds only in-frame clones and misses some; the assay was immunoSEQ multiplex PCR. The sample lists about 16,000 clones; around 95% were seen once. The specimen sequenced was naive CD4+ T cells sorted from blood. The receptors stem from a woman aged 45-65 years in good health and a related stem cell transplant donor. The CDR3 runs from the conserved cysteine through the conserved F or W. The D gene is left open where the match is weak. Some rows mark clone size as missing; the rest say once, few, many or name a class of expanded clone.

j_call,v_call,clone_size,d_call,cdr3_aa,cdr3_nt
TRBJ2-7,TRBV19,.,.,CASSISLDYEQYF,TGTGCCAGTAGCATTTCTTTAGACTACGAGCAGTACTTC
TRBJ2-3,TRBV30,.,TRBD2,CAWSALAGSTDTQYF,TGTGCCTGGAGTGCACTAGCGGGATCCACAGATACGCAGTATTTT
TRBJ2-3,TRBV15,.,TRBD2,CATSKLGLAGSTDTQYF,TGTGCCACCAGCAAACTGGGACTAGCGGGGTCCACAGATACGCAGTATTTT
TRBJ1-1,TRBV28,.,TRBD1,CASRELQGVGPPNTEAFF,TGTGCCAGCAGGGAATTACAGGGGGTAGGGCCCCCGAACACTGAAGCTTTCTTT
TRBJ2-7,TRBV10-3,.,TRBD2,CAIRGTSGETYEQYF,TGTGCCATCAGGGGGACTAGCGGGGAGACCTACGAGCAGTACTTC
TRBJ2-1,TRBV10-3,few,.,CAISPWRGGESYNEQFF,TGTGCCATCAGTCCCTGGAGAGGAGGGGAATCCTACAATGAGCAGTTCTTC
TRBJ2-7,TRBV11-2,.,.,CASSPGAGRRYEQYF,TGTGCCAGCAGCCCAGGCGCAGGGAGGAGATACGAGCAGTACTTC
TRBJ2-7,TRBV5-4,.,.,CASSEDSYSYEQYF,TGTGCCAGCAGTGAGGACAGTTATTCCTACGAGCAGTACTTC
TRBJ1-2,TRBV7-9,.,.,CASSSQANYGYTF,TGTGCCAGCAGCTCCCAGGCTAACTATGGCTACACCTTC
TRBJ1-3,TRBV11-3,few,.,CASSLGGSGNTIYF,TGTGCCAGCAGCTTAGGGGGCAGCGGAAACACCATATATTTT
TRBJ1-2,TRBV15,.,.,CATSRGPTGNYGYTF,TGTGCCACCAGCAGGGGTCCAACAGGGAACTATGGCTACACCTTC
TRBJ1-5,TRBV19,.,.,CASGGQPQHF,TGTGCCAGTGGCGGTCAGCCCCAGCATTTT
TRBJ2-5,TRBV5-5,.,.,CASSLGPGETQYF,TGTGCCAGCAGCTTGGGCCCCGGGGAGACCCAGTACTTC
TRBJ1-1,TRBV30,.,TRBD1,CAWSAPFSGQLLMNTEAFF,TGTGCCTGGAGTGCCCCATTTTCGGGACAGCTTCTAATGAACACTGAAGCTTTCTTT
TRBJ2-7,TRBV9,.,TRBD2,CASSVSAGGVSYEQYF,TGTGCCAGCAGCGTTTCAGCGGGAGGCGTCTCCTACGAGCAGTACTTC
TRBJ1-2,TRBV7-3,.,.,CASSLLPGANYGYTF,TGTGCCAGCAGCTTATTACCAGGGGCTAACTATGGCTACACCTTC
TRBJ1-1,TRBV6-6,.,.,CASSYEGRGTEAFF,TGTGCCAGCAGTTACGAGGGGAGGGGCACTGAAGCTTTCTTT
TRBJ2-5,TRBV19,.,TRBD2,CASNDGGGTQYF,TGTGCCAGTAACGACGGCGGGGGGACCCAGTACTTC
TRBJ1-2,TRBV6-6,.,.,CASTPLVAYGYTF,TGTGCCAGCACCCCCTTGGTGGCTTATGGCTACACCTTC
TRBJ2-3,TRBV10-3,.,TRBD1,CAISEHTDRGPLSTSTDTQYF,TGTGCCATCAGTGAGCACACTGACAGGGGGCCCCTCTCCACATCCACAGATACGCAGTATTTT
TRBJ2-3,TRBV9,.,.,CASSVAPEGTDTQYF,TGTGCCAGCAGCGTAGCCCCCGAGGGCACAGATACGCAGTATTTT
TRBJ1-5,TRBV2,.,.,CASSRGYRANYSNQPQHF,TGTGCCAGCAGCCGAGGATACAGGGCGAATTATAGCAATCAGCCCCAGCATTTT
TRBJ2-5,TRBV7-3,.,TRBD2,CASSFLAGAQETQYF,TGTGCCAGCAGCTTTCTAGCGGGGGCGCAAGAGACCCAGTACTTC
TRBJ2-7,TRBV2,.,.,CASSDQGLGYEQYF,TGTGCCAGCAGTGACCAGGGACTTGGCTACGAGCAGTACTTC
TRBJ1-2,TRBV6-5,.,.,CASRSNREGYTF,TGTGCCAGCAGATCCAACAGGGAAGGCTACACCTTC
TRBJ1-1,TRBV5-4,.,.,CASRLSTNTEAFF,TGTGCCAGCAGGTTGTCTACGAACACTGAAGCTTTCTTT
TRBJ2-7,TRBV4-3,.,.,CASSQDSRDRALSF,TGCGCCAGCAGCCAAGACTCGCGGGACAGAGCACTCAGCTTC
TRBJ2-3,TRBV7-3,.,.,CASSFRGSTDTQYF,TGTGCCAGCAGCTTTCGGGGTAGCACAGATACGCAGTATTTT
TRBJ1-5,TRBV27,.,.,CASSSRGFGGNQPQHF,TGTGCCAGCAGTTCGCGGGGGTTCGGGGGCAATCAGCCCCAGCATTTT
TRBJ2-6,TRBV4-2,.,.,CASSQEGRASGANVLTF,TGTGCCAGCAGCCAAGAAGGCAGGGCCTCTGGGGCCAACGTCCTGACTTTC
TRBJ2-3,TRBV5-4,.,.,CASSTPGTSTDTQYF,TGTGCCAGCAGCACACCGGGAACCAGCACAGATACGCAGTATTTT
TRBJ2-1,TRBV6-1,.,TRBD2,CAIPGLAGDEQFF,TGTGCCATTCCCGGACTAGCGGGAGATGAGCAGTTCTTC
TRBJ2-2,TRBV4-1,.,TRBD1,CASSQRTGATGELFF,TGCGCCAGCAGCCAACGGACAGGGGCCACCGGGGAGCTGTTTTTT
TRBJ2-1,TRBV4-2,.,.,CASSQDPGEQFF,TGTGCCAGCAGCCAAGATCCCGGTGAGCAGTTCTTC
TRBJ2-7,TRBV19,.,TRBD1,CASSPRTGTGTYEQYF,TGTGCCAGTAGTCCCAGAACCGGGACAGGGACCTACGAGCAGTACTTC
TRBJ1-5,TRBV27,.,TRBD1,CASSPLGQGSNQPQHF,TGTGCCAGCAGTCCCCTCGGACAGGGAAGCAATCAGCCCCAGCATTTT
TRBJ2-1,TRBV19,.,TRBD1,CASHRDRGLNEQFF,TGTGCCAGCCACCGGGACAGGGGATTGAATGAGCAGTTCTTC
TRBJ2-5,TRBV9,.,.,CASSVDPERETQYF,TGTGCCAGCAGCGTAGATCCGGAGCGAGAGACCCAGTACTTC
TRBJ1-5,TRBV29-1,.,.,CSVATDLAQPQHF,TGCAGCGTTGCGACAGATTTGGCTCAGCCCCAGCATTTT
TRBJ1-5,TRBV19,.,TRBD1,CASSIADRGSSPQHF,TGTGCCAGTAGTATTGCCGACAGGGGATCATCGCCCCAGCATTTT
TRBJ2-7,TRBV10-3,.,.,CAISEWQGRGEQYF,TGTGCCATCAGTGAGTGGCAAGGCCGCGGGGAGCAGTACTTC
TRBJ2-7,TRBV21-1,.,.,CASSRQDLYEQYF,TGTGCCAGCAGCAGACAGGACTTATACGAGCAGTACTTC
TRBJ2-7,TRBV15,.,TRBD1,CATSFRIGTVQSYEQYF,TGTGCCACCAGCTTCCGGATTGGGACAGTCCAATCCTACGAGCAGTACTTC
TRBJ1-1,TRBV18,.,.,CASSGVSGRMNTEAFF,TGTGCCAGCTCAGGGGTTTCGGGGAGAATGAACACTGAAGCTTTCTTT
TRBJ2-7,TRBV28,once,.,CASSLFSGLYEQYF,TGTGCCAGCAGTTTATTTAGCGGACTTTACGAGCAGTACTTC
TRBJ2-5,TRBV27,.,TRBD2,CASSFASGPVETQYF,TGTGCCAGCAGTTTCGCTAGCGGTCCCGTGGAGACCCAGTACTTC
TRBJ1-2,TRBV19,.,TRBD1,CASRTKTGGELFGYTF,TGTGCCAGTAGGACCAAAACAGGGGGCGAACTCTTTGGCTACACCTTC
TRBJ2-3,TRBV9,.,TRBD2,CASSARTTSGSITDTQYF,TGTGCCAGCAGCGCCCGAACGACTAGCGGGAGTATAACAGATACGCAGTATTTT
TRBJ1-3,TRBV6-6,.,.,CASSSGDISGNTIYF,TGTGCCAGCAGTTCCGGGGACATATCTGGAAACACCATATATTTT
TRBJ2-7,TRBV20-1,.,TRBD2,CSGRAYEQYF,TGTAGCGGGAGGGCCTACGAGCAGTACTTC